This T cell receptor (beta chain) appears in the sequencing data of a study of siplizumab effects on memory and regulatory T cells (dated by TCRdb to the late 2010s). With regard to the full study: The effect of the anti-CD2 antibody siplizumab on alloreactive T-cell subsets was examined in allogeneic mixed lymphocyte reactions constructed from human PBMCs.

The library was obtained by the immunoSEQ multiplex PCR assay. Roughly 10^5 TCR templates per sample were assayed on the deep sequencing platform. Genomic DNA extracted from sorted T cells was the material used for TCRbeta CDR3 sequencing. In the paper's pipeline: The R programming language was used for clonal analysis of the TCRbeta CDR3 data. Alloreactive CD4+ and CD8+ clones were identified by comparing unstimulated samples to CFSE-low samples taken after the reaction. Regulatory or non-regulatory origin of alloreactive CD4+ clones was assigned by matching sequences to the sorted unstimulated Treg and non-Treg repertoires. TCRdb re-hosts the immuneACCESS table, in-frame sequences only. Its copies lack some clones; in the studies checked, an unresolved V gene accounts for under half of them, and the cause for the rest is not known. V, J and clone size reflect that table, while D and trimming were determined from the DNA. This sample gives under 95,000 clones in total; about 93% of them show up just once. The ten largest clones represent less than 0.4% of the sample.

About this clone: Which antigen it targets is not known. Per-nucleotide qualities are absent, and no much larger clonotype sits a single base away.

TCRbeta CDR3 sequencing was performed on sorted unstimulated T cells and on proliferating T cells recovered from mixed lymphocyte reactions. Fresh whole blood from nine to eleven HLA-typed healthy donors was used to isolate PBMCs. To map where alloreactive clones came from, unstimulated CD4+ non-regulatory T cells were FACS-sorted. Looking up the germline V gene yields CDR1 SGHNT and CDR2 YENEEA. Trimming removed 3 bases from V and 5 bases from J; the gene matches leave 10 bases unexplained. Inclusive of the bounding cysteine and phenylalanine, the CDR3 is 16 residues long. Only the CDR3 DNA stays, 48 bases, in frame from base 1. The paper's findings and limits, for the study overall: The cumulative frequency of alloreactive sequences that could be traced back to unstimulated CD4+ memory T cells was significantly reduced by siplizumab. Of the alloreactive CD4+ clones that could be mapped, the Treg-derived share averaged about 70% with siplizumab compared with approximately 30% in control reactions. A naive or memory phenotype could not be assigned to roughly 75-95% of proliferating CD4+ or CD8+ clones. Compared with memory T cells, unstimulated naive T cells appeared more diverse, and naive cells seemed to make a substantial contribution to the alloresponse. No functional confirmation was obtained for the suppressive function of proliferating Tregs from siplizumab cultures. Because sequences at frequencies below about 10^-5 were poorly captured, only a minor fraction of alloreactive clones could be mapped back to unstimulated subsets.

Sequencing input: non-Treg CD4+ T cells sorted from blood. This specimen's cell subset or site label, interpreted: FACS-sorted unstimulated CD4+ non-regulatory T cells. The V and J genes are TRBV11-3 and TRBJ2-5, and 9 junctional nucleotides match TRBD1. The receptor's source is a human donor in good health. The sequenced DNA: TGTGCCAGCAGCTTTTATCGGGACAGGGCTGGGGAGACCCAGTACTTC. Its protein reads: CASSFYRDRAGETQYF. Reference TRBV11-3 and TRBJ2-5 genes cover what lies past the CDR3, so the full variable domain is EAGVVQSPRYKIIEKKQPVAFWCNPISGHNTLYWYLQNLGQGPELLIRYENEEAVDDSQLPKDRFSAERLKGVDSTLKIQPAELGDSAVYLCASSFYRDRAGETQYFGPGTRLLVL.